The T cell receptor (beta chain) under discussion was sequenced for a study of blood T cell repertoires in COVID-19. Whole-study context: COVID-19 samples, acute and convalescent, were from the United States, Italy and Spain.

In the study's own analysis: Amplification from reference gene primers served as the basis for estimated nucleated cell counts. Produced via immunoSEQ multiplex PCR; TCRdb's table is partial and in-frame only. That table furnishes V, J and clone size, whereas the DNA furnished D and trimming. The sample yields over 200,000 clones, 83% seen once. CDR3 length: 16 residues. Losses at the gene ends were 4 bases for V and 5 bases for J; bases not matched to a gene: 11. In germline, CDR1 is LGHDT, CDR2 YNNKEL (reference sequence). Source material: peripheral blood. The source is a woman aged 25 to 39 with COVID-19, enrolled during active disease. The J gene is TRBJ2-7, the V gene TRBV3-1 (or the pseudogene TRBV3-2), with TRBD1 identical over 10 bases. CDR3 residues: CASSPLPRQGADEQYF. The CDR3 region has the DNA TGTGCCAGCAGCCCCCTCCCGCGACAGGGGGCTGACGAGCAGTACTTC.